These 25 T cell receptor beta chains were sequenced from one sample in a study of tumor-infiltrating lymphocytes in localized non-small cell lung cancer. The method was immunoSEQ multiplex PCR; TCRdb's version includes in-frame clones alone and lacks a portion of them. The sample has some 5,500 clones; 66% are singletons. Sample: uninvolved lung tissue not adjacent to the tumor. These receptors were obtained from a human donor with non-small cell lung cancer.

The J gene is TRBJ1-5, the V gene TRBV6-1; D perhaps matches TRBD1 (5 bases). The germline V gene encodes CDR1 MNHNS and CDR2 SASEGT. Between the trimmed V and J ends, which lost 2 bases and 3 bases, there was a span of 11 bases. The CDR3 loop spans 15 amino acids. CDR3 DNA: TGTGCCAGCAGTGAAATGGGGGTATACAATCAGCCCCAGCATTTT. Protein: CASSEMGVYNQPQHF.

The chain carries TRBV4-3 and TRBJ2-7; no clear D. This CDR3 contains 15 residues. In germline, CDR1 is LGHNA, CDR2 YSLEER. Trimming took 4 bases from V and 1 from J, leaving 14 bases between them. In nucleotides, the CDR3 is TGCGCCAGCAGCCCTGTGGCGCTCCCTTCCTACGAGCAGTACTTC. Translation: CASSPVALPSYEQYF.

This clone was seen a single time. The rearrangement links TRBV7-9 to TRBJ1-2, with no clear D. V was clipped by 1 base and J by 7 bases, with 4 bases between them. Looked up from germline, CDR1 is SEHNR and CDR2 is FQNEAQ (reference sequence). The CDR3 totals 11 residues. The CDR3, as DNA: TGTGCCAGCAGCTTAGGTCCTGGCTACACCTTC. Translated: CASSLGPGYTF.

The chain links TRBV19 to TRBJ2-7, with D maybe TRBD1 (5 bases). Deletions cut 3 bases from V and 5 bases from J, with 8 bases between. The CDR3 sequence is 12 residues long. Germline V CDR1 and CDR2: LNHDA, SQIVND (reference sequence). The CDR3 region has the DNA TGTGCCAGTAGTATGGGGCCGAACGAGCAGTACTTC. It translates to CASSMGPNEQYF. The full variable domain, rest sourced from reference TRBV19 and TRBJ2-7, is DGGITQSPKYLFRKEGQNVTLSCEQNLNHDAMYWYRQDPGQGLRLIYYSQIVNDFQKGDIAEGYSVSREKKESFPLTVTSAQKNPTAFYLCASSMGPNEQYFGPGTRLTVT.

By share, this clone counts as medium-sized. This chain links TRBV4-2 with TRBJ2-7, with a possible D match to TRBD2 (5 bases). The V gene's germline CDR1 is LGHNA and CDR2 YNFKEQ. The ends were cut back, 4 bases at V and 0 bases at J, with 7 bases in the middle. This CDR3 is 13 amino acids long. The CDR3 loop is CASSPEGSYEQYF. Here the CDR3 DNA reads TGTGCCAGCAGCCCCGAGGGCTCCTACGAGCAGTACTTC.

This clone has only one observation. The chain is built from TRBV27 and TRBJ2-5, with D possibly being TRBD2 (7 bases). The germline V and J ends were trimmed by 7 bases and 2 bases, with 26 bases remaining between them. The CDR3 loop spans 18 amino acids. The germline V gene encodes CDR1 MNHEY and CDR2 SMNVEV (reference sequence). The CDR3 DNA reads TGTGCCAGCACTCTTATAGGGGGGGGGCGGAGAAGTCAAGAGACCCAGTACTTC. Translated, it gives CASTLIGGGRRSQETQYF.

Here the CDR3 reads CAIKNDGANYGYTF. The CDR3 DNA sequence: TGTGCCATCAAAAACGACGGCGCTAACTATGGCTACACCTTC. The V and J genes are TRBV6-5 and TRBJ1-2; D is undetermined. The CDR3 is made up of 14 amino acids. Germline CDR1 and CDR2: MNHEY and SVGAGI. The germline V and J ends were trimmed by 10 bases and 0 bases, with 15 bases remaining between them.

The chain links TRBV5-1 to TRBJ2-7, with D perhaps assigned TRBD1 or TRBD2 (5 bases each). The CDR3 has 14 amino acids. V shed 4 bases and J shed 6 bases, with 17 bases lying between them. CDR1 and CDR2 from the germline V gene are SGHRS and YFSETQ. The CDR3 nucleotides read TGCGCCAGCAGCAGCCGGGACGGTGGGGTCGAGCAGTACTTC. This sequence encodes CASSSRDGGVEQYF.

The chain uses TRBV5-1 and TRBJ2-3, with TRBD2 matching 9 bases. The CDR3 length is 15 residues. CDR1 and CDR2 (germline): SGHRS, YFSETQ. The V and J ends lost 4 bases and 4 bases, in that order; junction bases with no gene match: 7. Here the CDR3 DNA reads TGCGCCAGCAGCCCAACCGGGACTAGCCCAGATACGCAGTATTTT. It codes for CASSPTGTSPDTQYF.

The V call is TRBV4-2, the J call TRBJ2-3; 9 bases agree with TRBD2. Germline values: CDR1 LGHNA, CDR2 YNFKEQ. Trimming at V came to 6 bases and at J to 1 base, leaving 8 bases not matched to a gene. The CDR3 extends over 16 amino acids. CDR3 loop: CASSLIAGEGTDTQYF. The CDR3 bases are TGTGCCAGCAGTCTAATAGCGGGAGAGGGCACAGATACGCAGTATTTT.

The V gene is TRBV29-1, the J gene TRBJ1-5; D uncertain. V was cut by 4 bases and J by 0 bases, with 7 bases left in between. Germline V gene data show CDR1 as SQVTM and CDR2 as ANQGSEA. The CDR3 extends over 13 amino acids. The chain's CDR3 is CSVGQNSNQPQHF. For the CDR3, the DNA is TGCAGCGTTGGGCAGAATAGCAATCAGCCCCAGCATTTT.

The rearrangement uses TRBV30 and TRBJ2-1; no firm D call. Germline values: CDR1 GTSNPN, CDR2 SVGIG (reference sequence). V lost 4 bases and J 6 bases, leaving 19 bases between the germline ends. This CDR3 contains 15 residues. CDR3 sequence (DNA): TGTGCCTGGAAGATTAAGCTTCCCAATAGCAATGAGCAGTTCTTC. Translation: CAWKIKLPNSNEQFF.

The V and J genes are TRBV25-1 and TRBJ2-5; no reliable D call. Trimming took 0 bases from V and 2 from J, leaving 13 bases between them. Germline CDR1 is MGHDK and CDR2 is SYGVNS. This CDR3 is 16 amino acids long. In nucleotides, the CDR3 is TGTGCCAGCAGTGAATATATAGGGTTTCTTCAAGAGACCCAGTACTTC. Translated: CASSEYIGFLQETQYF. Full variable domain (missing parts from reference TRBV25-1 and TRBJ2-5): EADIYQTPRYLVIGTGKKITLECSQTMGHDKMYWYQQDPGMELHLIHYSYGVNSTEKGDLSSESTVSRIRTEHFPLTLESARPSHTSQYLCASSEYIGFLQETQYFGPGTRLLVL.

The rearrangement joins TRBV9 to TRBJ2-2, with TRBD2 matching over 12 bases. Per germline, CDR1 SGDLS and CDR2 YYNGEE. The CDR3 totals 17 residues. Trimming removed 3 bases from V and 4 bases from J; junction bases left unmatched: 7. DNA of the CDR3: TGTGCCAGCAGCGCCAGGACTAGCGGGACCCTCACCGGGGAGCTGTTTTTT. The encoded protein is CASSARTSGTLTGELFF.

This chain joins TRBV2 and TRBJ1-5; D is ambiguous. The CDR3 is 12 residues long. Trimming shortened V by 4 bases and J by 3 bases, and 4 bases separated the two germline ends. CDR1 and CDR2 (germline): SNHLY, FYNNEI. CDR3 sequence reads: CASSGNNQPQHF. DNA of the CDR3: TGTGCCAGCAGTGGTAACAATCAGCCCCAGCATTTT.

The rearrangement links TRBV6-5 to TRBJ2-7; D possibly corresponds to TRBD1 (6 bases). V dropped 6 bases and J dropped 0 bases, with 15 bases sitting between them. Germline V CDR1 and CDR2: MNHEY, SVGAGI. CDR3 length: 15 residues. The CDR3: CASRNRQARSYEQYF. CDR3 DNA: TGTGCCAGCAGAAACCGACAGGCACGCTCCTACGAGCAGTACTTC.

V is TRBV7-6 and J is TRBJ1-2; TRBD1 is a possible D gene (5 bases). V was cut by 3 bases and J by 7 bases, with 21 bases left in between. The CDR3 sequence is 16 residues long. CDR1 SGHVS and CDR2 FNYEAQ come from the germline V gene. The CDR3 loop reads CASSFIRWVGQGGYTF. The CDR3 coding sequence is TGTGCCAGCAGCTTCATTAGGTGGGTGGGGCAGGGTGGCTACACCTTC.

The genes are TRBV11-1 and TRBJ2-3; a possible D gene is TRBD1 (5 bases). CDR1 is SGHAT and CDR2 is FQDESV in the germline V gene (reference sequence). The CDR3 totals 11 residues. Trimming took off 4 bases at V and 7 bases at J, with 6 bases between the two ends. CDR3 sequence: CASSSGNTQYF. The CDR3 bases are TGTGCCAGCAGCTCAGGGAATACGCAGTATTTT.

This clone has just a few counts. This rearrangement joins TRBV5-5 to TRBJ2-7; no clear D. The V end was cut by 4 bases, the J end by 0 bases, with 2 bases between. Germline V gene sequence: CDR1 SGHKS, CDR2 YYEKEE (reference sequence). The CDR3 extends over 11 amino acids. The CDR3 nucleotides are TGTGCCAGCAGCAACTCCTACGAGCAGTACTTC. Its protein product is CASSNSYEQYF.

The rearrangement links TRBV7-2 to TRBJ1-2; 9 bases match TRBD1. The CDR3 length is 14 residues. From germline, CDR1 is SGHTA and CDR2 FQGNSA. The trim removed 5 bases at V and 4 bases at J, leaving 5 bases unmatched. This chain's CDR3 is CASSLPGQGYGYTF. In nucleotides, the CDR3 is TGTGCCAGCAGCCTACCGGGACAGGGCTATGGCTACACCTTC.

The rearrangement uses TRBV6-5 and TRBJ1-2, with D tentatively TRBD1 (6 bases). This CDR3 has 14 residues. V lost 5 bases and J lost 3, with 13 bases in between. Germline V gene data show CDR1 as MNHEY and CDR2 as SVGAGI. In nucleotides, the CDR3 is TGTGCCAGCAGTACCGGGGGCGGGTACTATGGCTACACCTTC. Translating it yields CASSTGGGYYGYTF.

The chain recombines TRBV7-9 with TRBJ1-2; perhaps TRBD1 as D (6 bases). The ends were cut back, 4 bases at V and 8 bases at J, with 20 bases in the middle. From germline, CDR1 is SEHNR and CDR2 FQNEAQ (reference sequence). There are 15 residues in the CDR3. CDR3 nucleotides: TGTGCCAGCAGCTCATACATGCCAGCCAGGGGCGGCTACACCTTC. Translated: CASSSYMPARGGYTF.

The V gene is TRBV6-5, the J gene TRBJ2-7; no reliable D call. V was trimmed by 8 bases and J by 2 bases, leaving 16 bases between them. This CDR3 comprises 14 residues. CDR1 and CDR2 from the germline V gene are MNHEY and SVGAGI. The CDR3 spells CASAPNSDTYEQYF. For the CDR3, the DNA is TGTGCCAGCGCTCCGAACAGTGATACCTACGAGCAGTACTTC.

V is TRBV28 and J is TRBJ2-7; 8 positions match TRBD1. This CDR3 contains 14 residues. After removal of 2 bases from V and 6 bases from J, the junction contained 6 bases not matched to a gene. Germline CDR1 reads MDHEN; CDR2 reads SYDVKM. CDR3 loop: CASSLGTGMIEQYF. DNA of the CDR3: TGTGCCAGCAGTTTAGGGACAGGAATGATCGAGCAGTACTTC.

This clone came up a few times. The rearrangement joins TRBV7-6 to TRBJ2-1; D perhaps matches TRBD2 (6 bases). The germline V and J ends were trimmed by 0 bases and 5 bases, with 14 bases remaining between them. The CDR3 totals 16 residues. CDR1 and CDR2 (germline): SGHVS, FNYEAQ. CDR3 DNA sequence: TGTGCCAGCAGCTTAGCTCGGCTAGCGCCGAACAATGAGCAGTTCTTC. Amino acid sequence: CASSLARLAPNNEQFF. Variable domain in full (rest from reference TRBV7-6 and TRBJ2-1): GAGVSQSPRYKVTKRGQDVALRCDPISGHVSLYWYRQALGQGPEFLTYFNYEAQQDKSGLPNDRFSAERPEGSISTLTIQRTEQRDSAMYRCASSLARLAPNNEQFFGPGTRLTVL.